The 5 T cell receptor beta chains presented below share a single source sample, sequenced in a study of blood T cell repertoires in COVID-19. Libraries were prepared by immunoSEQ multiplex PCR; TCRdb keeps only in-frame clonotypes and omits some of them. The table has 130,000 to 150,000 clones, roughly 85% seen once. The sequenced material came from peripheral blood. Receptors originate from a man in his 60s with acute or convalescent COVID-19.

The CDR3 coding sequence is TGTGCCTGGAGTGTTCCAGGGTTCACTGAAGCTTTCTTT. Its translation: CAWSVPGFTEAFF. The chain couples TRBV30 to TRBJ1-1; TRBD1 might be the D (5 bases). Per germline, CDR1 GTSNPN and CDR2 SVGIG (reference sequence). V gave up 0 bases and J gave up 4 bases, with 9 bases separating them. The CDR3 is 13 amino acids.

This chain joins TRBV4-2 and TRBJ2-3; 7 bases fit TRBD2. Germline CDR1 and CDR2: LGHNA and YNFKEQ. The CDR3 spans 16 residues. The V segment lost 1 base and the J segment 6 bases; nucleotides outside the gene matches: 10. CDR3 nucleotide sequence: TGTGCCAGCAGCCAAGCCTCTAGCGGCTTATCCGATACGCAGTATTTT. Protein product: CASSQASSGLSDTQYF.

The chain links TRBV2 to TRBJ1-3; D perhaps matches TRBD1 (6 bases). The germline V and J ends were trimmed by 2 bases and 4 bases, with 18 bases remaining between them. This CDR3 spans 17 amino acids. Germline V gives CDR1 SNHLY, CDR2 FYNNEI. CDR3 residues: CASSELQSGGLGNTIYF. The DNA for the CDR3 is TGTGCCAGCAGTGAATTGCAGAGCGGGGGGCTCGGAAACACCATATATTTT.

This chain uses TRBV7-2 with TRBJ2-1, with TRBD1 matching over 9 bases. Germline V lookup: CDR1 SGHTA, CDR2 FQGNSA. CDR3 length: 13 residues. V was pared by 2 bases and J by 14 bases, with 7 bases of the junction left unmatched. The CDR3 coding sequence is TGTGCCAGCAGCTTAACCCGGGACAGGGAAAAGTTCTTC. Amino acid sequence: CASSLTRDREKFF. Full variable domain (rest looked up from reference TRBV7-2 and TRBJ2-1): GAGVSQSPSNKVTEKGKDVELRCDPISGHTALYWYRQSLGQGLEFLIYFQGNSAPDKSGLPSDRFSAERTGGSVSTLTIQRTQQEDSAVYLCASSLTRDREKFFGPGTRLTVL.

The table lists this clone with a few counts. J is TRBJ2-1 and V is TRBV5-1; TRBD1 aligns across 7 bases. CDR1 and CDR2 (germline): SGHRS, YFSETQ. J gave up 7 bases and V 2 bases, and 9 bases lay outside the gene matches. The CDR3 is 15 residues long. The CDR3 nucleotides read TGCGCCAGCAGCTTACAGGGGTGGGAAAAAAATGAGCAGTTCTTC. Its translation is CASSLQGWEKNEQFF.